A selection of T cell receptor beta chains follows, all from one sample in a study of vaccination effects on CD4 cells after COVID-19. Their recognized antigens are unknown. Clones were sequenced by immunoSEQ multiplex PCR, and TCRdb holds only the in-frame ones, with some missing. The sample contains fewer than 40,000 clones, roughly 70% of which appear only once. The specimen comprised CD4+ T cells from PBMCs cultured with SARS-CoV-2 spike peptides, sampled before COVID-19 vaccination. Receptor source: a human donor who received a COVID-19 vaccine. Both conserved end residues are part of each CDR3. D genes are given only for firm matches. Clone size is stated in some rows and not others, as once, few, many or a class when expanded.

TRBV3-1/TRBV3-2	TRBJ2-7	NA	NA	TGTGCCAGCAGCCAAGTACGGACAAATTCCTACGAGCAGTACTTC	CASSQVRTNSYEQYF
TRBV18	TRBJ1-1	few	NA	TGTGCCAGCTCCCCGAAGGGGGGATTCACTGAAGCTTTCTTT	CASSPKGGFTEAFF
TRBV20-1	TRBJ1-1	few	NA	TGCAGTGCTAGTGACCGGAACACTGAAGCTTTCTTT	CSASDRNTEAFF
TRBV19	TRBJ1-5	NA	NA	TGTGCCAGTAATGGGGGTAGAAATCAGCCCCAGCATTTT	CASNGGRNQPQHF
TRBV29-1	TRBJ1-2	few	NA	TGCAGCGCGGGGTCGGGGGGCGCTAACTATGGCTACACCTTC	CSAGSGGANYGYTF
TRBV18	TRBJ2-1	NA	NA	TGTGCCAGCTCACCTACTTACAGCTCCTACAATGAGCAGTTCTTC	CASSPTYSSYNEQFF
TRBV11-2	TRBJ2-5	NA	NA	TGTGCCAGCAGGCGGGCTAGCGATGGGAAGACCCAGTACTTC	CASRRASDGKTQYF
TRBV7-9	TRBJ1-2	NA	NA	TGTGCCAGCAACCACGGGGGGGAGTATGGCTACACCTTC	CASNHGGEYGYTF
TRBV9	TRBJ2-5	NA	TRBD1	TGTGCCAGCAGTGGGACAGGGGGCGGGGAGACCCAGTACTTC	CASSGTGGGETQYF
TRBV28	TRBJ1-4	once	TRBD1	TGTGCCAGCAGTTTGTCTACAGGGGGGGAAAAACTGTTTTTT	CASSLSTGGEKLFF
TRBV10-2	TRBJ1-6	few	NA	TGCGCCAGCAGTGTAGACATCTACTCCTATAATTCACCCCTCCACTTT	CASSVDIYSYNSPLHF
TRBV5-5	TRBJ1-6	few	NA	TGTGCCAGCAGCTTGGGAGGGGGAAATTCACCCCTCCACTTT	CASSLGGGNSPLHF
TRBV18	TRBJ1-5	NA	NA	TGTGCCAGCTCACCACGCAGGGATAGCAATCAGCCCCAGCATTTT	CASSPRRDSNQPQHF
TRBV12-5	TRBJ2-5	NA	NA	TGTGCTAGTGGTTACGCGTACGCCCAGTACTTC	CASGYAYAQYF
TRBV5-1	TRBJ1-1	NA	NA	TGCGCCAGCAGCCCCCAGATGAACACTGAAGCTTTCTTT	CASSPQMNTEAFF
TRBV18	TRBJ2-3	NA	TRBD2	TGTGCCAGCTCAGCTACTAGCGGGAGAACAGATACGCAGTATTTT	CASSATSGRTDTQYF
TRBV10-3	TRBJ1-1	once	NA	TGTGCCACCTTAAGGGGGGCCAAAGGGAACACTGAAGCTTTCTTT	CATLRGAKGNTEAFF
TRBV5-1	TRBJ1-1	NA	NA	TGCGCCAGCAGCTTGACAGGGCCGGAGGCTGAAGCTTTCTTT	CASSLTGPEAEAFF
TRBV12-3/TRBV12-4	TRBJ1-1	NA	NA	TGTGCCAGCAGTTCTAGGGCCAGCGCCAGCGCTTTCTTT	CASSSRASASAFF
TRBV5-1	TRBJ1-1	NA	NA	TGCGCCAGCAGCGAAGAACCGTCCAGGGGAGCTTTCTTT	CASSEEPSRGAFF
TRBV28	TRBJ2-7	NA	TRBD1	TGTGCCAGCAGACAAACAGGGGGCGTGGGCTACGAGCAGTACTTC	CASRQTGGVGYEQYF
TRBV5-1	TRBJ2-1	NA	NA	TGCGCCAGCAGCGGTGAAGTCGGGGGTGAGCAGTTCTTC	CASSGEVGGEQFF
TRBV4-1	TRBJ2-3	NA	TRBD2	TGCGCCAGCAGCCATAGGGGTTTAAGGCTAGCGGGGGGGCCCGGTCAAGATACGCAGTATTTT	CASSHRGLRLAGGPGQDTQYF
TRBV7-8	TRBJ2-7	NA	TRBD2	TGTGCCAGCAGCTTAGTCGGGAGGGGCTACGAGCAGTACTTC	CASSLVGRGYEQYF
TRBV11-2	TRBJ2-6	NA	NA	TGTGCCAGCAGCTCCGACATCTCTGGGGCCAACGTCCTGACTTTC	CASSSDISGANVLTF
TRBV13	TRBJ2-2	NA	TRBD1	TGTGCCAGCAGCCTCCTGGGGACAGGGGGGATCACCGGGGAGCTGTTTTTT	CASSLLGTGGITGELFF
TRBV6-2/TRBV6-3	TRBJ1-2	NA	NA	TGTGCCAGCAGCCTCCCCGGGGGGTTTGGCTATGGCTACACCTTC	CASSLPGGFGYGYTF
TRBV19	TRBJ1-1	NA	NA	TGTGCCAGTAGTATACCGGGGCCCACTGAAGCTTTCTTT	CASSIPGPTEAFF
TRBV3-1/TRBV3-2	TRBJ1-3	NA	NA	TGTGCCAGCAGCCCTGACGGGCAGGGAGGAAACACCATATATTTT	CASSPDGQGGNTIYF
TRBV7-9	TRBJ1-4	NA	NA	TGTGCCAGCAGCTTAGTCGGCAGTAATGAAAAACTGTTTTTT	CASSLVGSNEKLFF
TRBV7-2	TRBJ2-7	NA	TRBD1	TGTGCCAGCAGCTTACGGACAGGGGCCCTCGTTAGGAACGAGCAGTACTTC	CASSLRTGALVRNEQYF
TRBV9	TRBJ1-1	NA	NA	TGTGCCAGCAGCGTAGATCCCGGCGCAAACACTGAAGCTTTCTTT	CASSVDPGANTEAFF
TRBV7-8	TRBJ2-5	NA	NA	TGTGCCAGCAGCTTAGGGTCAGGAAAAGAGACCCAGTACTTC	CASSLGSGKETQYF
TRBV5-1	TRBJ1-4	NA	NA	TGCGCCAGCAGCTTCTCGGGCGAAAAACTGTTTTTT	CASSFSGEKLFF
TRBV28	TRBJ2-7	NA	TRBD1	TGTGCCAGCAGTTCGGGACAGGGGGCGAGTGAGCAGTACTTC	CASSSGQGASEQYF